A selection of T cell receptor beta chains follows, all from one sample in a study of naive and memory T cell subsets. TCRdb used MiXCR to reprocess the UMI-ligation and nested PCR reads, holding one entry per CDR3 protein. Of about 35,000 distinct CDR3 sequences detected, approximately 12% appear once; the ten largest clones hold 20% to 25%. Sequenced sample: effector memory CD4+ T cells from blood. Source of these receptors: a human donor in good health. Both conserved end residues are part of each CDR3. D genes are given only for firm matches. Not every row has a clone size; where given, it reads once, few, many or a size class.

v_call: TRBV20-1; clone_size: -; j_call: TRBJ2-2; d_call: -; cdr3_nt: TGCAGTGCTAGAGATCAAAGAGGGAGGGGGACCGGGGAGCTGTTTTTT; cdr3_aa: CSARDQRGRGTGELFF
v_call: TRBV6-5; clone_size: few; j_call: TRBJ1-2; d_call: TRBD1; cdr3_nt: TGTGCCACGAATCAGGGGGGTGGCTACACCTTC; cdr3_aa: CATNQGGGYTF
v_call: TRBV2; clone_size: few; j_call: TRBJ2-7; d_call: TRBD2; cdr3_nt: TGTGCCAGCCGACTTAGCGGGCCACTCTACGAGCAGTACTTC; cdr3_aa: CASRLSGPLYEQYF
v_call: TRBV5-1; clone_size: -; j_call: TRBJ2-2; d_call: TRBD2; cdr3_nt: TGCGCCAGCAGCTTTGAGGGACTAGCGGGAGTGACCGGGGAGCTGTTTTTT; cdr3_aa: CASSFEGLAGVTGELFF
v_call: TRBV19; clone_size: -; j_call: TRBJ2-5; d_call: TRBD1; cdr3_nt: TGTGCCAGTAGTATCGCTGTCGGGACAGGGGGACTACAAGAGACCCAGTACTTC; cdr3_aa: CASSIAVGTGGLQETQYF
v_call: TRBV20-1; clone_size: -; j_call: TRBJ2-1; d_call: -; cdr3_nt: TGCAGTGCTAGTCACGATGAGCAGTTCTTC; cdr3_aa: CSASHDEQFF
v_call: TRBV5-4; clone_size: -; j_call: TRBJ2-7; d_call: -; cdr3_nt: TGTGCCAGCAGCTTGGGGGGGGACACCCGCGGCGTACAGTACTTC; cdr3_aa: CASSLGGDTRGVQYF
v_call: TRBV3-1; clone_size: -; j_call: TRBJ2-2; d_call: -; cdr3_nt: TGTGCCAGCAGCCCCAAGGCAGGGGCGACAGACGGGGAGCTGTTTTTT; cdr3_aa: CASSPKAGATDGELFF
v_call: TRBV20-1; clone_size: -; j_call: TRBJ1-6; d_call: TRBD1; cdr3_nt: TGCAGTGCTGCGGGACAGAATTTCTATAATTCACCCCTCCACTTT; cdr3_aa: CSAAGQNFYNSPLHF
v_call: TRBV30; clone_size: -; j_call: TRBJ1-4; d_call: TRBD1; cdr3_nt: TGTGCCTGGAAGCCGGGACAGGGAAATGAAAAACTGTTTTTT; cdr3_aa: CAWKPGQGNEKLFF
v_call: TRBV10-2; clone_size: -; j_call: TRBJ2-2; d_call: -; cdr3_nt: TGCGCCAGCACGAGGCCGGGGACCGGGGAGCTGTTTTTT; cdr3_aa: CASTRPGTGELFF
v_call: TRBV19; clone_size: -; j_call: TRBJ2-2; d_call: -; cdr3_nt: TGTGCCAGTAGGCGAAGGGGGGAGCTGTTTTTT; cdr3_aa: CASRRRGELFF
v_call: TRBV7-9; clone_size: few; j_call: TRBJ2-3; d_call: -; cdr3_nt: TGTGCCAGCAGCTTAGACGGCGGATACACAGATACGCAGTATTTT; cdr3_aa: CASSLDGGYTDTQYF
v_call: TRBV20-1; clone_size: many; j_call: TRBJ2-7; d_call: -; cdr3_nt: TGCAGTGCGGAACGCCCCTCCTACGAGCAGTACTTC; cdr3_aa: CSAERPSYEQYF
v_call: TRBV20-1; clone_size: many; j_call: TRBJ2-1; d_call: -; cdr3_nt: TGCAGTGCTAGTCCCTTCCGGGGGAGCTCCTACAATGAGCAGTTCTTC; cdr3_aa: CSASPFRGSSYNEQFF
v_call: TRBV7-8; clone_size: many; j_call: TRBJ2-3; d_call: TRBD2; cdr3_nt: TGTGCCAGCAGCTCGCTAGCGGACATTGGCCTAAACACAGATACGCAGTATTTT; cdr3_aa: CASSSLADIGLNTDTQYF
v_call: TRBV6-2/TRBV6-3; clone_size: many; j_call: TRBJ2-3; d_call: TRBD2; cdr3_nt: TGTGCCAGCCGGACTAGCGGAGGCACAGATACGCAGTATTTT; cdr3_aa: CASRTSGGTDTQYF
v_call: TRBV10-3; clone_size: -; j_call: TRBJ2-1; d_call: TRBD1; cdr3_nt: TGTGCCATCAGTGAGCCGGGACAGGGCATTGAGCAGTTCTTC; cdr3_aa: CAISEPGQGIEQFF
v_call: TRBV2; clone_size: -; j_call: TRBJ2-7; d_call: -; cdr3_nt: TGTGCCAGCACTCCAGTAGGAAGCTCCTACGAGCAGTACTTC; cdr3_aa: CASTPVGSSYEQYF
v_call: TRBV12-3/TRBV12-4; clone_size: few; j_call: TRBJ1-1; d_call: TRBD1; cdr3_nt: TGTGCCAGCAGTTTAAGGCGGGACAGCACTGAAGCTTTCTTT; cdr3_aa: CASSLRRDSTEAFF
v_call: TRBV9; clone_size: -; j_call: TRBJ2-1; d_call: -; cdr3_nt: TGTGCCAGCAGCCCCCGACTGGACTCCTACAATGAGCAGTTCTTC; cdr3_aa: CASSPRLDSYNEQFF
v_call: TRBV6-5; clone_size: few; j_call: TRBJ2-7; d_call: TRBD1; cdr3_nt: TGTGCCAGCAGTTACGACAGGGGATACGAGCAGTACTTC; cdr3_aa: CASSYDRGYEQYF
v_call: TRBV6-2/TRBV6-3; clone_size: many; j_call: TRBJ2-5; d_call: TRBD2; cdr3_nt: TGTGCCAGCAGTTACTCTGCTAGCGGGAGCGAGACCCAGTACTTC; cdr3_aa: CASSYSASGSETQYF
v_call: TRBV2; clone_size: once; j_call: TRBJ2-5; d_call: -; cdr3_nt: TGTGCCAGCAGTGAACGCAGGGTACAAGAGACCCAGTACTTC; cdr3_aa: CASSERRVQETQYF
v_call: TRBV2; clone_size: -; j_call: TRBJ2-1; d_call: -; cdr3_nt: TGTGCCAGCAGTGGCCTCCTGGAGCAGTTCTTC; cdr3_aa: CASSGLLEQFF
v_call: TRBV20-1; clone_size: medium-sized; j_call: TRBJ2-5; d_call: TRBD1; cdr3_nt: TGCAGTGCAAAACACGACAGGGGAGCTGAGACCCAGTACTTC; cdr3_aa: CSAKHDRGAETQYF
v_call: TRBV2; clone_size: many; j_call: TRBJ1-2; d_call: -; cdr3_nt: TGTGCCAGCAGCGGGAATTATGGCTACACCTTC; cdr3_aa: CASSGNYGYTF
v_call: TRBV5-1; clone_size: many; j_call: TRBJ2-1; d_call: -; cdr3_nt: TGCGCCAGCAGCTTGGAAGGCGGGACCTACAATGAGCAGTTCTTC; cdr3_aa: CASSLEGGTYNEQFF
v_call: TRBV3-1; clone_size: few; j_call: TRBJ1-1; d_call: TRBD1; cdr3_nt: TGTGCCAGCAGCCAAACCGGCAGGGGGGTTACTGAAGCTTTCTTT; cdr3_aa: CASSQTGRGVTEAFF
v_call: TRBV20-1; clone_size: few; j_call: TRBJ2-1; d_call: -; cdr3_nt: TGCAGTGCTAGACCCGACTATTCATACTACAATGAGCAGTTCTTC; cdr3_aa: CSARPDYSYYNEQFF
v_call: TRBV5-1; clone_size: many; j_call: TRBJ1-5; d_call: -; cdr3_nt: TGCGCCAGCAGCTTCGAGAGGAGCAATCAGCCCCAGCATTTT; cdr3_aa: CASSFERSNQPQHF
v_call: TRBV7-6; clone_size: -; j_call: TRBJ2-1; d_call: TRBD2; cdr3_nt: TGTGCCAGCAGCTTATTTTCCAGCGGGAGTCCTTCCTACAATGAGCAGTTCTTC; cdr3_aa: CASSLFSSGSPSYNEQFF